The 27 T cell receptor beta chains given below trace back to one sample, sequenced in a study of T-cell reconstitution after alpha-beta-depleted transplantation in children. TCRbeta library preparation incorporated unique molecular identifiers. Via MiXCR, TCRdb re-called the PCR reads, giving one row per CDR3 protein. This sample yields 300,000 or so distinct CDR3 sequences, of which about a quarter are seen a single time; approximately 10% belongs to the top ten. The source was PBMCs, mostly from graft donor cells, collected 180 days after TCRalphabeta/CD19-depleted stem cell transplant. Receptor source: a male patient between 5 and 17 years old who had a stem cell transplant for acute lymphoblastic leukemia, so the T cells may come from the graft donor.

V gene TRBV5-1 combines with J gene TRBJ1-4, with 8 bases fitting TRBD1. The V and J ends lost 4 bases and 6 bases, in that order; junction bases with no gene match: 5. The CDR3 is 14 amino acids. CDR1 SGHRS and CDR2 YFSETQ come from the germline V gene. CDR3 bases: TGCGCCAGCAGCGGACAGGGATTGGATGAAAAACTGTTTTTT. It encodes CASSGQGLDEKLFF.

This clonotype was observed a few times. This chain connects TRBV3-1 to TRBJ2-1, with D possibly TRBD1 on 5 matching bases. Germline V gives CDR1 LGHDT, CDR2 YNNKEL (reference sequence). Trimming pared 4 bases from V and 4 bases from J, leaving 17 bases between. The length of the CDR3 is 16 residues. The CDR3 sequence is CASSRSPDTSYNEQFF. DNA of the CDR3: TGTGCCAGCAGCCGATCGCCGGACACCTCTTACAATGAGCAGTTCTTC.

There are a few counts of this clonotype. This chain uses TRBV7-3 with TRBJ1-2, with D uncertain. This CDR3 comprises 13 residues. Germline values: CDR1 SGHTA, CDR2 FQGTGA. V was shortened by 4 bases and J by 1 base, with 7 bases between the two germline ends. CDR3 nucleotide sequence: TGTGCCAGCAGCTACGGGAATAACTATGGCTACACCTTC. Its translation is CASSYGNNYGYTF.

This chain links TRBV6-1 with TRBJ2-4, with D hard to call. The ends were cut back, 6 bases at V and 0 bases at J, with 15 bases in the middle. Germline V gene lookup returns CDR1 MNHNS and CDR2 SASEGT. The CDR3 sequence is 16 residues long. CDR3 amino acids: CASRAAKGGAKNIQYF. The CDR3 DNA follows: TGTGCCAGCAGGGCAGCGAAGGGTGGAGCCAAAAACATTCAGTACTTC.

The V gene is TRBV29-1, the J gene TRBJ2-7; possible D gene TRBD1, 5 bases. Trimming shortened V by 6 bases and J by 3 bases, and 15 bases separated the two germline ends. Germline CDR1 reads SQVTM; CDR2 reads ANQGSEA. The CDR3 covers 13 residues. This CDR3 is CSVVQGFGYEQYF. The CDR3 DNA reads TGCAGCGTCGTGCAGGGATTCGGCTACGAGCAGTACTTC.

The gene calls are TRBV27 and TRBJ2-3; 16 bases are a match to TRBD2. The CDR3 runs to 20 residues. Unmatched junction bases numbered 8, after V lost 1 base and J lost 1 base. The V gene's germline CDR1 is MNHEY and CDR2 SMNVEV (reference sequence). In DNA, the CDR3 is TGTGCCAGCAGTTTATGGGGGACTAGCGGGAGGGCCGTAGGCACAGATACGCAGTATTTT. Its translation: CASSLWGTSGRAVGTDTQYF.

The chain has TRBV27 and TRBJ2-3; D call uncertain. The CDR3 length is 14 residues. Germline CDR1 reads MNHEY; CDR2 reads SMNVEV (reference sequence). Trimming took off 7 bases at V and 4 bases at J, with 15 bases between the two ends. CDR3 region: CASKDGLAADTQYF. The DNA of the CDR3 is TGTGCCAGCAAAGACGGCCTTGCCGCAGATACGCAGTATTTT.

This clonotype was counted only a few times. The chain uses TRBV7-3 and TRBJ2-1, with D possibly TRBD2 on 6 matching bases. Germline CDR1 is SGHTA and CDR2 is FQGTGA. V dropped 3 bases and J dropped 3 bases, with 15 bases sitting between them. The CDR3 covers 16 residues. The CDR3 is CASSLFRGNSYNEQFF. The CDR3 DNA follows: TGTGCCAGCAGCTTGTTTCGCGGGAACAGCTACAATGAGCAGTTCTTC.

This clonotype was seen ten or more times. The CDR3 DNA is TGCAGTGCTAGACTAGCGGGAGTGAACAATGAGCAGTTCTTC. As protein: CSARLAGVNNEQFF. V is TRBV20-1 and J is TRBJ2-1; 10 nucleotides align to TRBD2. After removal of 2 bases from V and 5 bases from J, the junction contained 3 bases not matched to a gene. Germline V gives CDR1 DFQATT, CDR2 SNEGSKA (reference sequence). The CDR3 covers 14 residues.

On this clonotype: At one boundary the junction diverges from the germline segment, which might be a read error. The chain links TRBV29-1 to TRBJ2-2, with TRBD2 matching 10 bases. The length of the CDR3 is 17 residues. The germline V gene encodes CDR1 SQVTM and CDR2 ANQGSEA. CDR3 sequence reads: CSVEDPSTSGFTGELFF. Written as DNA, the CDR3 is TGCAGCGTCGAAGATCCCTCGACTAGCGGGTTCACCGGGGAGCTGTTTTTT.

This clonotype came up a few times. This chain joins TRBV29-1 and TRBJ2-7; either TRBD1 or TRBD2 may supply D (5 bases each). The CDR3 is made up of 14 amino acids. The germline CDR1 and CDR2 sequences are SQVTM and ANQGSEA. V was cut by 6 bases and J by 7 bases, with 22 bases left in between. The CDR3 sequence: CSVGRTVPSGEQYF. DNA of the CDR3: TGCAGCGTGGGACGGACCGTCCCTTCGGGAGAGCAGTACTTC.

The table lists this clonotype with many counts. The rearrangement joins TRBV27 to TRBJ2-1; D gene ambiguous. V was shortened by 6 bases and J by 4 bases, with 4 bases between the two germline ends. Per the germline V gene, CDR1 is MNHEY and CDR2 is SMNVEV (reference sequence). This CDR3 comprises 11 residues. The CDR3 DNA is TGTGCCAGCAGCCGTTACAATGAGCAGTTCTTC. The encoded protein is CASSRYNEQFF.

This clonotype was seen only a few times. The chain employs TRBV20-1 and TRBJ1-2, with 7 bases that match TRBD1. The CDR3 consists of 14 residues. Germline loops: CDR1 DFQATT, CDR2 SNEGSKA (reference sequence). Germline trimming cut 2 bases from V and 2 bases from J; bases unmatched to any gene: 5. CDR3 nucleotides: TGCAGTGCTAGATGGCCAGGGGGGAACTATGGCTACACCTTC. Translated: CSARWPGGNYGYTF.

The chain recombines TRBV20-1 with TRBJ2-7, with 8 bases matching TRBD2. Germline V CDR1 and CDR2: DFQATT, SNEGSKA (reference sequence). The CDR3 runs to 15 residues. J lost 7 bases, V lost 1 base, and 12 bases had no gene match. In nucleotides, the CDR3 is TGCAGTGCTAGAGTGTACGGGAGGGCCTGGGGAGAGCAGTACTTC. Translating it yields CSARVYGRAWGEQYF.

J is TRBJ2-5 and V is TRBV20-1; D is uncertain. V lost 2 bases and J lost 2, with 9 bases in between. Germline V gives CDR1 DFQATT, CDR2 SNEGSKA (reference sequence). This CDR3 comprises 13 residues. CDR3 DNA sequence: TGCAGTGCTAGATCCGGACGGCAAGAGACCCAGTACTTC. Protein: CSARSGRQETQYF.

V and J are TRBV12-3 or TRBV12-4 and TRBJ2-5; 14 bases agree with TRBD2. Trimming cost V 5 bases and J 5 bases; bases outside gene matches: 4. The CDR3 totals 15 residues. This CDR3 reads CASSTGLAGAETQYF. CDR3 bases: TGTGCCAGCAGTACGGGACTAGCGGGAGCGGAGACCCAGTACTTC.

This clonotype has a handful of counts. The chain uses TRBV11-2 and TRBJ2-7; D is possibly TRBD2 (5 bases). This CDR3 contains 14 residues. The V end was cut by 1 base, the J end by 7 bases, with 14 bases between. Looked up from germline, CDR1 is SGHAT and CDR2 is FQNNGV. CDR3 in DNA: TGTGCCAGCAGCTTAGTTGGGGAGTTGGGAGAGCAGTACTTC. Translation gives CASSLVGELGEQYF.

V usage is TRBV3-1 and J usage is TRBJ2-5; D is unresolved. Trimming took 2 bases from V and 2 from J, leaving 9 bases between them. From germline, CDR1 is LGHDT and CDR2 YNNKEL (reference sequence). The CDR3 sequence is 14 residues long. The CDR3 DNA reads TGTGCCAGCAGCCAACTATTGCGGCAAGAGACCCAGTACTTC. Translation: CASSQLLRQETQYF.

The chain couples TRBV27 to TRBJ2-1; 10 bases line up with TRBD2. The CDR3 contains 15 residues. V dropped 6 bases and J dropped 6; count of bases not matched to a gene: 8. Germline loops: CDR1 MNHEY, CDR2 SMNVEV (reference sequence). The CDR3 here is CASRLAGDLGNEQFF. In DNA form, the CDR3 reads TGTGCCAGCAGGCTAGCGGGAGATTTGGGCAATGAGCAGTTCTTC.

This chain uses TRBV10-3 with TRBJ2-2; 9 nucleotides match TRBD1. Germline V gene data show CDR1 as ENHRY and CDR2 as SYGVKD. V lost 4 bases and J lost 0; bases outside the gene matches: 0. This CDR3 is 15 amino acids long. As DNA, the CDR3 is TGTGCCATCAGTGGACAGGGGGCGAACACCGGGGAGCTGTTTTTT. As protein: CAISGQGANTGELFF.

This clonotype was found a few times. CDR3: CASSQAARNYNEQFF. CDR3 nucleotide sequence: TGCGCCAGCAGCCAAGCAGCGAGAAACTACAATGAGCAGTTCTTC. This sequence joins TRBV4-1 and TRBJ2-1; D is uncertain. Trimming left V 1 base short and J 3 bases short, with 10 bases between. Germline assignment: CDR1 MGHRA and CDR2 YSYEKL. The CDR3 is 15 amino acids.

The chain has TRBV3-1 and TRBJ2-7; D is unresolved. The CDR3 extends over 14 amino acids. Germline assignment: CDR1 LGHDT and CDR2 YNNKEL (reference sequence). With 3 bases removed from V and 2 bases from J, the gap between germline ends came to 11 bases. The CDR3 DNA follows: TGTGCCAGCAGCCATCCTTACAAAACCTACGAGCAGTACTTC. It specifies CASSHPYKTYEQYF.

The V gene is TRBV20-1, the J gene TRBJ2-5, with TRBD2 matching 11 bases. Trimming removed 3 bases from V and 5 bases from J; junction bases left unmatched: 5. There are 14 residues in the CDR3. CDR1 is DFQATT and CDR2 is SNEGSKA in the germline V gene (reference sequence). This chain's CDR3 is CSASRLAGSETQYF. The CDR3 DNA reads TGCAGTGCTAGCCGACTAGCGGGAAGTGAGACCCAGTACTTC.

The chain carries TRBV20-1 and TRBJ1-5; 11 bases line up with TRBD1. This CDR3 has 16 amino acids. Trimming removed 6 bases from V and 0 bases from J; junction bases left unmatched: 7. Germline CDR1 and CDR2: DFQATT and SNEGSKA (reference sequence). The CDR3 reads CSAKGQGAHSNQPQHF. As DNA, the CDR3 is TGCAGTGCAAAAGGACAGGGGGCCCATAGCAATCAGCCCCAGCATTTT.

The V gene is TRBV27, the J gene TRBJ2-2; 10 nucleotides agree with TRBD2. Looked up from germline, CDR1 is MNHEY and CDR2 is SMNVEV (reference sequence). The CDR3 covers 15 residues. V lost 7 bases to trimming and J lost 8 bases; unmatched junction nucleotides: 10. The CDR3 sequence: CASTTSGWGSGELFF. The CDR3 coding sequence is TGTGCCAGCACGACTAGCGGGTGGGGGTCGGGGGAGCTGTTTTTT.

The chain carries TRBV6-4 and TRBJ2-1; TRBD2 agrees at 9 bases. Germline V lookup: CDR1 MRHNA, CDR2 SNTAGT. CDR3 size: 16 residues. The junction had 6 bases not matched to a gene; V was cut back by 3 bases and J by 3 bases. This CDR3 reads CASSEELAGFYNEQFF. CDR3 in DNA: TGTGCCAGCAGTGAAGAACTAGCGGGCTTCTACAATGAGCAGTTCTTC.

In its sample, this clonotype was seen a few times. V gene TRBV5-5 combines with J gene TRBJ2-5; tentatively, D is TRBD1 (5 bases). Trimming cost V 0 bases and J 5 bases, with 14 bases left between them. Germline CDR1 is SGHKS and CDR2 is YYEKEE (reference sequence). The CDR3 has 15 amino acids. CDR3 coding DNA: TGTGCCAGCAGCTTGGCCAGGGTATTGGAGGAGACCCAGTACTTC. Translating it yields CASSLARVLEETQYF.